This entry features one T cell receptor (beta chain) sequence. These data are taken from a study of cytomegalovirus exposure and HLA in healthy donors. Unmatched junction bases numbered 9, after V lost 5 bases and J lost 3 bases. This CDR3 has 15 residues. CDR1 is MNHNY, CDR2 SVGAGI, per germline (reference sequence). In the PCR, 60 Vbeta and 13 Jbeta primers were used. Assay: immunoSEQ multiplex PCR; the TCRdb copy retains only in-frame clones and omits some. The table shows 90,000 to 150,000 clones, with about 60% occurring only once. Everyone who donated was a healthy bone marrow donor. Donors counted as nominally healthy when sampled, yet unrecorded immune exposures were likely.

The V gene is TRBV6-6, the J gene TRBJ2-7, with TRBD2 matching 8 bases. This clonotype was sampled from a man between 35 and 55 years old in good health and CMV-seropositive. The sequencing input was PBMCs. CDR3 protein: CASSPGGGLDYEQYF. CDR3 in DNA: TGTGCCAGCAGTCCCGGGGGGGGTCTAGACTACGAGCAGTACTTC.